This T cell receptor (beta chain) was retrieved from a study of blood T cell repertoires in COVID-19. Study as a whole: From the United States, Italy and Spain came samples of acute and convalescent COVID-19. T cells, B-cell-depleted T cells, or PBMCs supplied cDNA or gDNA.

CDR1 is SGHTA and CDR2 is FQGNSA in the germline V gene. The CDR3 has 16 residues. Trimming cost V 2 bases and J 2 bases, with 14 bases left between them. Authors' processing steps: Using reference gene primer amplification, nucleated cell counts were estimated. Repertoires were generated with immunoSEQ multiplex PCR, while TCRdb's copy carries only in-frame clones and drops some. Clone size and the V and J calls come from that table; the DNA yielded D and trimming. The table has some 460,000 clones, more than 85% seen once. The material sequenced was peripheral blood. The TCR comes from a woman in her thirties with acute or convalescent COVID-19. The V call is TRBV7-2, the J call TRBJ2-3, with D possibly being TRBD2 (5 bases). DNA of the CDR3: TGTGCCAGCAGCTTATACTCTAGCCGCACCACAGATACGCAGTATTTT. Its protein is CASSLYSSRTTDTQYF.